This entry features one TCR beta chain sequence. The entry originates in a study of T cell responses to AZD1222 COVID-19 vaccine. The germline CDR1 and CDR2 sequences are SGHDN and FVKESK. This CDR3 has 15 amino acids. V dropped 3 bases and J dropped 0; count of bases not matched to a gene: 3. Some clones are missing from TCRdb's copy, which holds only in-frame ones; the method was immunoSEQ multiplex PCR. The sample lists about 150,000 clones; 90% were seen once. Sequencing was performed on peripheral blood, taken on day 0 of AZD1222 vaccination. The TCR sequence derives from an adult in good health. The V gene is TRBV14, the J gene TRBJ2-7; TRBD2 matches 9 bases. The CDR3 here is CASSQTSGSSYEQYF. In nucleotides, the CDR3 is TGTGCCAGCAGCCAGACTAGCGGATCCTCCTACGAGCAGTACTTC.